This T cell receptor (beta chain) originates from a study of blood T cell repertoires in COVID-19. For the study at large: From the United States, Italy and Spain came samples of acute and convalescent COVID-19.

Germline V gene sequence: CDR1 SGHDT, CDR2 YYEEEE. CDR3 size: 15 residues. The ends lost 4 bases at V and 4 bases at J; junction bases unmatched: 4. Participants, about 18 to 90 years old, spanned fewer than 30 US areas. Membership in each cohort depended on participant-reported clinical history. Recovered status applied to Cohort 3 donors who had two consecutive negative PCRs. It also applied to those with clearance or with symptom resolution. This table comes from immunoSEQ multiplex PCR, and its TCRdb copy is limited to in-frame clones, with some not included. The data show approximately 300,000 clones, under 90% seen once. As for this clone: Other DNA sequences from this sample encode an identical CDR3 as well.

The clonotype was recovered from a young woman who had recovered from COVID-19. Sequences were obtained from PBMCs or T cells enriched from blood (not recorded which). This rearrangement joins TRBV5-6 to TRBJ1-5, with TRBD1 matching over 11 bases. The CDR3, as DNA: TGTGCCAGCAGCCTCAGGGACAGGGGGAATCAGCCCCAGCATTTT. Amino acid sequence: CASSLRDRGNQPQHF.